These T cell receptor beta chains were read from a single sample in a study of blood T cell repertoires in COVID-19. The protocol was immunoSEQ multiplex PCR, while the TCRdb copy is restricted to in-frame clones and leaves out a portion. Of 130,000 to 150,000 clones in the sample, about 87% were seen once. Material for sequencing was peripheral blood. The receptors originated from a man older than 75 with acute or convalescent COVID-19. Both conserved end residues are part of each CDR3. D genes are given only for firm matches. The size entry is marked missing in some rows and otherwise reads once, few, many or a size class.

V	size	J	D	DNA	CDR3
TRBV29-1	-	TRBJ1-2	TRBD1	TGCAGCGTTGAATCTGGGACAGGCGATTTTAACTATGGCTACACCTTC	CSVESGTGDFNYGYTF
TRBV6-6	-	TRBJ1-2	-	TGTGCCAGCAGGGGCGCCGGGGGGATTGGCTACACCTTC	CASRGAGGIGYTF
TRBV5-4	-	TRBJ2-3	TRBD1	TGTGCCAGCAGCGTCCCCGTCCAGGGGGCCGGCACAGATACGCAGTATTTT	CASSVPVQGAGTDTQYF
TRBV2	-	TRBJ1-5	-	TGTGCCAGCAGGAACAGGGAGGGGAGGAATCAGCCCCAGCATTTT	CASRNREGRNQPQHF
TRBV6-2/TRBV6-3	-	TRBJ2-7	TRBD1	TGTGCCAGCAGCGGACAGGGTCTTGTCGGCGAGCAGTACTTC	CASSGQGLVGEQYF
TRBV7-9	few	TRBJ1-2	TRBD1	TGTGCCAGCAGCCCAAGACAGGGGGCAACTTATGGCTACACCTTC	CASSPRQGATYGYTF
TRBV28	-	TRBJ1-6	TRBD1	TGTGCCAGCAGTCGGGGACAGGACTTGAGGGTACCACCCCTCCACTTT	CASSRGQDLRVPPLHF
TRBV5-8	-	TRBJ1-2	TRBD1	TGTGCCAGCAGCATCCGAGGAAGACAGGGGATCGGAGGGGGCTACACCTTC	CASSIRGRQGIGGGYTF
TRBV12-3/TRBV12-4	-	TRBJ2-3	-	TGTGCCAGCAGTTTGAGCTCCACAGATACGCAGTATTTT	CASSLSSTDTQYF
TRBV10-3	-	TRBJ1-5	-	TGTGCCATCAGTGGGACAGTTAGCAATCAGCCCCAGCATTTT	CAISGTVSNQPQHF
TRBV2	few	TRBJ1-2	-	TGTGCCAGCAGACAGTCTAACTATGGCTACACCTTC	CASRQSNYGYTF
TRBV19	-	TRBJ1-5	TRBD1	TGTGCCAGTAGTATAGACAGGGGGCTCTACAATCAGCCCCAGCATTTT	CASSIDRGLYNQPQHF
TRBV19	-	TRBJ1-4	TRBD1	TGTGCCAGTACCAGCGTCGCCAGGGGGCCCGAAAAACTGTTTTTT	CASTSVARGPEKLFF
TRBV2	-	TRBJ2-3	TRBD2	TGTGCCAGCAGTGCGACTAGCGGGAGTTCTGATACGCAGTATTTT	CASSATSGSSDTQYF
TRBV5-4	-	TRBJ2-1	TRBD2	TGTGCCAGCAGCTTGGCAGGACTAGCGGGAAACAATGAGCAGTTCTTC	CASSLAGLAGNNEQFF
TRBV6-2/TRBV6-3	-	TRBJ2-3	TRBD2	TGTGCCAGCAGTATAGCGGGGGGCCGAACGGGAGATACGCAGTATTTT	CASSIAGGRTGDTQYF
TRBV10-3	-	TRBJ1-2	-	TGTGCCATCAGTGGGTCCCCCCAGGGAGGGAACTATGGCTACACCTTC	CAISGSPQGGNYGYTF
TRBV4-2	-	TRBJ1-5	-	TGTGCCAGCAGCCAAGCCACGAGAGCCCTTCAGCCCCAGCATTTT	CASSQATRALQPQHF
TRBV5-4	-	TRBJ2-7	TRBD2	TGTGCCAGCAGCTTGAGCCTAGCGGGAGCCGGCGAGCAGTACTTC	CASSLSLAGAGEQYF
TRBV7-7	-	TRBJ2-6	-	TGTGCCAGCAGCTCAGGGGACTCTGGGGCCAACGTCCTGACTTTC	CASSSGDSGANVLTF
TRBV2	once	TRBJ1-6	-	TGTGCCAGCAGACAGGGCGTATCTAATTCACCCCTCCACTTT	CASRQGVSNSPLHF
TRBV27	-	TRBJ2-1	TRBD2	TGTGCCAGCAGGACCGGGACTAGTCAAAGTCGTGGGTACAATGAGCAGTTCTTC	CASRTGTSQSRGYNEQFF
TRBV5-6	-	TRBJ2-5	-	TGTGCCAGCAGCTTTACCTCCAGGGCAGAGACCCAGTACTTC	CASSFTSRAETQYF
TRBV9	once	TRBJ1-4	-	TGTGCCAGCAGCGTAGGTCGGTGGACAGATTCAACTAATGAAAAACTGTTTTTT	CASSVGRWTDSTNEKLFF
TRBV19	once	TRBJ1-2	TRBD1	TGTGCCAGTAAAAAACGTCAGGGGGACTATGGCTACACCTTC	CASKKRQGDYGYTF
TRBV2	-	TRBJ2-1	-	TGTGCCAGCAGTGAGGGGGGTCAGTACTACAATGAGCAGTTCTTC	CASSEGGQYYNEQFF
TRBV6-5	-	TRBJ2-1	-	TGTGCCAGCGGCAGGTACTCCTACAATGAGCAGTTCTTC	CASGRYSYNEQFF
TRBV5-1	-	TRBJ2-1	-	TGCGCCAGCAGCTTGAATAGAAATGAGCAGTTCTTC	CASSLNRNEQFF
TRBV7-9	-	TRBJ1-2	-	TGTGCCAGCAGCTTAGTAGGGGATCCCGCCTATGGCTACACCTTC	CASSLVGDPAYGYTF